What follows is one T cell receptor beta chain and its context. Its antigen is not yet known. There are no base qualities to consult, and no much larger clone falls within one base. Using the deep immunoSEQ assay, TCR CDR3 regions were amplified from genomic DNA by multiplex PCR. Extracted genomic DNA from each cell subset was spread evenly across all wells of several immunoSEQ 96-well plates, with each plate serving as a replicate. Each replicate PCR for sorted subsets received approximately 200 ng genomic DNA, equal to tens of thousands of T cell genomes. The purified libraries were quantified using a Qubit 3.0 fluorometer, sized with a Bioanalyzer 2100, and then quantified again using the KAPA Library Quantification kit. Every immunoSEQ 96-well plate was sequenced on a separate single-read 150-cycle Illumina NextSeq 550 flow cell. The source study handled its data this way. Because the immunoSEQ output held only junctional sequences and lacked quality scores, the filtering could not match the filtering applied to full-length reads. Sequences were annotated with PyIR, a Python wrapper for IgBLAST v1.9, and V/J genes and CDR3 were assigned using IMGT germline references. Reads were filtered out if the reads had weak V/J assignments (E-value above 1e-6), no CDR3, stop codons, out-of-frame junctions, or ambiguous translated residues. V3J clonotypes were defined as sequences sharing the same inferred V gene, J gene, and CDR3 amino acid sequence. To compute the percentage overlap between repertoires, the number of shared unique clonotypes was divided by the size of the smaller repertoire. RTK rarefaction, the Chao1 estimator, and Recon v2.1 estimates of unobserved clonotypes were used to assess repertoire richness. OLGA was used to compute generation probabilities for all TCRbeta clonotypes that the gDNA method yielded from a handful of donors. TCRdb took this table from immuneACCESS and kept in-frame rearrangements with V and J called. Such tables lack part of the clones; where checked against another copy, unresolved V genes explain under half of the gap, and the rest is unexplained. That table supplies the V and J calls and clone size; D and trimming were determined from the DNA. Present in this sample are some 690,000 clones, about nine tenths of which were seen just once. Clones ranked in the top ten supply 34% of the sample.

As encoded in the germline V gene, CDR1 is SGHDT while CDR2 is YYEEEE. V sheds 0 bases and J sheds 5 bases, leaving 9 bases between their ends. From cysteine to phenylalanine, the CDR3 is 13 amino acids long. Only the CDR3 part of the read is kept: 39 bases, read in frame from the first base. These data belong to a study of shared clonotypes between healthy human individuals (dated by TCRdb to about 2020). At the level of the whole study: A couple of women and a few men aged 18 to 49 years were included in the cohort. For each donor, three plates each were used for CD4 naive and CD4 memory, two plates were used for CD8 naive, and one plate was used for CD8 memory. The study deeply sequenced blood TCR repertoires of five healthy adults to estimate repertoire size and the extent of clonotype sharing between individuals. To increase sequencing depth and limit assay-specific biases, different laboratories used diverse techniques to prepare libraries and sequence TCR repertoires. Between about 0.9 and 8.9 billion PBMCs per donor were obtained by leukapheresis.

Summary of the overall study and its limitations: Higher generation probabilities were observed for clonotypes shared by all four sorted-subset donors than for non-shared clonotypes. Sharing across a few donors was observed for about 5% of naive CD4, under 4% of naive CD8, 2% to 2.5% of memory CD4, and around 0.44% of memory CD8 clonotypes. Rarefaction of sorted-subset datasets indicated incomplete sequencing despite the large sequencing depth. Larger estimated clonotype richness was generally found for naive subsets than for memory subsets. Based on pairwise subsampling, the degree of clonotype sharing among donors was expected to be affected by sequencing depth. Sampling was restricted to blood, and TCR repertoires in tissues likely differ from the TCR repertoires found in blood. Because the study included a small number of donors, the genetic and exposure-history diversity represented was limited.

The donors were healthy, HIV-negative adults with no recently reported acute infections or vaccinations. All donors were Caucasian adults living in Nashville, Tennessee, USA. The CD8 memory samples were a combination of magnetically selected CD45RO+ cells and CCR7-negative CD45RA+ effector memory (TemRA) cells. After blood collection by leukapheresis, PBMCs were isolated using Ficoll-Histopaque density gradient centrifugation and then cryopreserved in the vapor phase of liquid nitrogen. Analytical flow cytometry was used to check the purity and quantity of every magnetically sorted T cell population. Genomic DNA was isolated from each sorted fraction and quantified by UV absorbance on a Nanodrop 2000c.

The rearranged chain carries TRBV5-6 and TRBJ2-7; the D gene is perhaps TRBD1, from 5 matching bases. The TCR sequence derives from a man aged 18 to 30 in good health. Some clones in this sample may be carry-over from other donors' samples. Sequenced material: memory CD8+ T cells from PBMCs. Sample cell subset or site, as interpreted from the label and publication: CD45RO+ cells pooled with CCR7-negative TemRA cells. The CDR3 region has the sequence CASSLEQANEQYF. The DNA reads TGTGCCAGCAGCTTGGAACAGGCCAACGAGCAGTACTTC. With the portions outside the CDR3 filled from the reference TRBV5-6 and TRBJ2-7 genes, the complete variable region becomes DAGVTQSPTHLIKTRGQQVTLRCSPKSGHDTVSWYQQALGQGPQFIFQYYEEEERQRGNFPDRFSGHQFPNYSSELNVNALLLGDSALYLCASSLEQANEQYFGPGTRLTVT.